The text below deals with one T cell receptor beta chain. Donor samples were obtained from healthy Caucasian individuals from Russia, aged roughly 6 to 90. Germline CDR1 and CDR2: SGHAT and FQNNGV. This CDR3 is built from 19 residues. V lost 1 base, J lost 3 bases, and 13 bases stayed unmatched. The data were obtained in a study of blood T cells in healthy people across ages. The wider study: About one barcoded beta molecule per two T cells came from capture by template switching.

Next came a second PCR, run for about 7 to 12 cycles, which used a sample-barcoded 5' primer along with a J-beta primer mix. Every cDNA molecule carried a tag from a template-switch adaptor bearing 12 random nucleotides. TCRdb re-analysed the 5' RACE reads in MiXCR, keeping a single row per CDR3 protein. The data hold 450,000 to 700,000 distinct CDR3 sequences, with roughly 29% observed a single time. What was sequenced was blood. This chain connects TRBV11-2 to TRBJ2-5, with 11 bases aligning to TRBD2. This receptor was identified in a woman between 70 and 85 years old in good health. The CDR3 region has the DNA TGTGCCAGCAGCTTAGGTCTAAGACTAGCGGGGCCTTTTAAAGAGACCCAGTACTTC. This sequence encodes CASSLGLRLAGPFKETQYF. The whole variable domain, remainder taken from reference TRBV11-2 and TRBJ2-5, is EAGVAQSPRYKIIEKRQSVAFWCNPISGHATLYWYQQILGQGPKLLIQFQNNGVVDDSQLPKDRFSAERLKGVDSTLKIQPAKLEDSAVYLCASSLGLRLAGPFKETQYFGPGTRLLVL.